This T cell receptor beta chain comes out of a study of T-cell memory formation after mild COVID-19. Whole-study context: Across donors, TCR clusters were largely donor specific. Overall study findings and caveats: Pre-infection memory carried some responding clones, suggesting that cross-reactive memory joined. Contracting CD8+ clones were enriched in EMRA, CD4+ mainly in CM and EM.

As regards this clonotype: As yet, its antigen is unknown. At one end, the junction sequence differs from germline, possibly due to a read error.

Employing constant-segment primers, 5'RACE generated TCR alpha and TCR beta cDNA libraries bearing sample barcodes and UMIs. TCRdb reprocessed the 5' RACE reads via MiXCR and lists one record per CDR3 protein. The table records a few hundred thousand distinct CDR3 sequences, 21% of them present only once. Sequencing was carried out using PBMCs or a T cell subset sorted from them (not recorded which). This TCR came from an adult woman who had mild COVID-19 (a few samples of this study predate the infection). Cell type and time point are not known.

The CDR3 region has the DNA TGTGCCACCAGCAGAGATCGAGGGGAGCAGGACTTC. Translation: CATSRDRGEQDF. J is TRBJ2-7 and V is TRBV15; D may be TRBD1 or TRBD2 (5 bases each). The CDR3 contains 12 residues. Looked up from germline, CDR1 is LNHNV and CDR2 is YYDKDF (reference sequence).